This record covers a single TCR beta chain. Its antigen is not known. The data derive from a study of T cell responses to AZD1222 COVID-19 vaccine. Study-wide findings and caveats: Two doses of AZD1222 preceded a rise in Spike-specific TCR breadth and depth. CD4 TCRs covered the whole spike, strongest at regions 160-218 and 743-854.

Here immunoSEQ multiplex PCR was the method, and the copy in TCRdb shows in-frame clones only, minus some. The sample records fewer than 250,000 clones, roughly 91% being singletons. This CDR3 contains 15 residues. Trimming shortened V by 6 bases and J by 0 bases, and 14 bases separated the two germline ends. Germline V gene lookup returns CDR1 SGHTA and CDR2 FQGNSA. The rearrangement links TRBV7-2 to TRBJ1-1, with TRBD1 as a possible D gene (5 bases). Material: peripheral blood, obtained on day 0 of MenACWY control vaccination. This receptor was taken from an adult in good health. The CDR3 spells CASRRERGLNTEAFF. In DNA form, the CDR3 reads TGTGCCAGCAGGCGCGAGAGGGGCTTGAACACTGAAGCTTTCTTT. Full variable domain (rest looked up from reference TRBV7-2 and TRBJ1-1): GAGVSQSPSNKVTEKGKDVELRCDPISGHTALYWYRQSLGQGLEFLIYFQGNSAPDKSGLPSDRFSAERTGGSVSTLTIQRTQQEDSAVYLCASRRERGLNTEAFFGQGTRLTVV.